The 29 T cell receptor beta chains presented below share a single source sample, sequenced in a study of yellow fever vaccine responses in identical twins. TCRdb re-analysed the RT-PCR reads in MiXCR, keeping a single row per CDR3 protein. The table records approximately 9,700 distinct CDR3 sequences, approximately 82% of them present only once. Specimen: T cells from blood (PBMCs), unsorted or a sorted subset (not recorded which), collected before or after yellow fever vaccination (not recorded which). The receptors derive from a woman between 18 and 29 years old who received the yellow fever vaccine.

The V call is TRBV6-1, the J call TRBJ1-5; TRBD1 might be the D (5 bases). CDR3 length equals 15 residues. The germline V and J ends were trimmed by 4 bases and 7 bases, with 17 bases remaining between them. Germline values: CDR1 MNHNS, CDR2 SASEGT. CDR3 region: CASSASSGPEQPQHF. The DNA for the CDR3 is TGTGCCAGCAGTGCATCCTCAGGGCCGGAGCAGCCCCAGCATTTT.

This clonotype occurred a few times. The CDR3 loop reads CSVLPGTGVNIQYF. In nucleotides, the CDR3 is TGCAGCGTGCTTCCCGGGACAGGGGTAAACATTCAGTACTTC. The rearrangement joins TRBV29-1 to TRBJ2-4; 10 bases line up with TRBD1. The CDR3 is made up of 14 amino acids. Germline V gene sequence: CDR1 SQVTM, CDR2 ANQGSEA. The junction had 8 bases not matched to a gene; V was cut back by 6 bases and J by 6 bases. The complete variable domain, with remaining parts taken from reference TRBV29-1 and TRBJ2-4, reads SAVISQKPSRDICQRGTSLTIQCQVDSQVTMMFWYRQQPGQSLTLIATANQGSEATYESGFVIDKFPISRPNLTFSTLTVSNMSPEDSSIYLCSVLPGTGVNIQYFGAGTRLSVL.

This rearrangement joins TRBV7-3 to TRBJ2-2, with 8 bases lining up with TRBD2. Germline CDR1 is SGHTA and CDR2 is FQGTGA. Unmatched junction bases numbered 5, after V lost 2 bases and J lost 3 bases. The CDR3 runs 16 residues. The CDR3 loop is CASSLATSGHTGELFF. CDR3 bases: TGTGCCAGCAGCTTAGCCACTAGCGGTCACACCGGGGAGCTGTTTTTT.

The genes are TRBV29-1 and TRBJ2-1; perhaps D is TRBD1 or TRBD2 (5 bases each). This CDR3 spans 13 amino acids. Germline V lookup: CDR1 SQVTM, CDR2 ANQGSEA. Between the trimmed V and J ends, which lost 4 bases and 4 bases, there was a span of 11 bases. The CDR3 DNA is TGCAGCGTTGCATCCGGGGCTTACAATGAGCAGTTCTTC. Its translation: CSVASGAYNEQFF.

The V gene is TRBV15, the J gene TRBJ2-3; D is uncertain. Germline V lookup: CDR1 LNHNV, CDR2 YYDKDF (reference sequence). V lost 1 base and J 6 bases, leaving 11 bases between the germline ends. The CDR3 covers 14 residues. In DNA form, the CDR3 reads TGTGCCACCAGCAGAGCAACTGTCGGGGATACGCAGTATTTT. The encoded protein is CATSRATVGDTQYF.

V usage is TRBV20-1 and J usage is TRBJ2-7; 15 positions agree with TRBD2. V shed 1 base and J 3 bases; nucleotides not matched to a gene: 4. In germline, CDR1 is DFQATT, CDR2 SNEGSKA (reference sequence). The CDR3 spans 16 residues. The CDR3 reads CSARGTSGRALYEQYF. CDR3 DNA sequence: TGCAGTGCTAGAGGGACTAGCGGGAGGGCCCTCTACGAGCAGTACTTC.

This chain's CDR3 is CASSPGDTQYF. The CDR3, as DNA: TGTGCCAGCTCACCGGGGGATACGCAGTATTTT. The genes are TRBV18 and TRBJ2-3; D remains unclear. V was pared by 3 bases and J by 6 bases, with 4 bases between. The germline V gene encodes CDR1 KGHSH and CDR2 LQKENI. The length of the CDR3 is 11 residues. Drawing the rest from reference TRBV18 and TRBJ2-3, the complete variable domain is NAGVMQNPRHLVRRRGQEARLRCSPMKGHSHVYWYRQLPEEGLKFMVYLQKENIIDESGMPKERFSAEFPKEGPSILRIQQVVRGDSAAYFCASSPGDTQYFGPGTRLTVL.

This clonotype was seen a handful of times. V usage is TRBV2 and J usage is TRBJ2-7; D is unresolved. In germline, CDR1 is SNHLY, CDR2 FYNNEI. There are 11 residues in the CDR3. Trimming removed 6 bases from V and 4 bases from J, with 7 bases in between. CDR3 loop: CASSPIYEQYF. CDR3 nucleotide sequence: TGTGCCAGCAGCCCCATTTACGAGCAGTACTTC.

This chain uses TRBV4-1 with TRBJ1-5, with a weak D call TRBD1 (5 bases). The CDR3 is 13 amino acids. CDR1 is MGHRA and CDR2 is YSYEKL in the germline V gene. V lost 1 base, J lost 7 bases, and 8 bases lay in between. In nucleotides, the CDR3 is TGCGCCAGCAGCCAAGGGGGGGTCCAGCCCCAGCATTTT. Protein sequence: CASSQGGVQPQHF.

The V call is TRBV4-2, the J call TRBJ2-3; D unclear. The CDR3 is 16 amino acids. The germline V and J ends were trimmed by 0 bases and 4 bases, with 14 bases remaining between them. Germline V gene sequence: CDR1 LGHNA, CDR2 YNFKEQ. CDR3 region: CASSQDWPDRADTQYF. Here the CDR3 DNA reads TGTGCCAGCAGCCAAGATTGGCCGGACCGGGCAGATACGCAGTATTTT.

The V call is TRBV4-2, the J call TRBJ1-2, with D possibly TRBD1 on 5 matching bases. The V and J ends lost 2 bases and 0 bases respectively, with 7 bases between them. The CDR3 sequence is 14 residues long. CDR1 LGHNA and CDR2 YNFKEQ come from the germline V gene. The CDR3 nucleotides are TGTGCCAGCAGCCAACAGGGCCCTAACTATGGCTACACCTTC. Translated: CASSQQGPNYGYTF.

The chain links TRBV20-1 to TRBJ1-1; D perhaps matches TRBD1 (5 bases). Germline V gene sequence: CDR1 DFQATT, CDR2 SNEGSKA (reference sequence). Deletions cut 1 base from V and 1 base from J, with 16 bases between. This CDR3 contains 16 residues. CDR3 residues: CSARALLGQPNTEAFF. The CDR3 DNA follows: TGCAGTGCTAGAGCCCTACTCGGACAACCGAACACTGAAGCTTTCTTT.

The rearrangement joins TRBV4-3 to TRBJ1-2; no definite D call. The CDR3 spans 14 residues. Between the trimmed V and J ends, which lost 4 bases and 6 bases, there was a span of 15 bases. Looked up from germline, CDR1 is LGHNA and CDR2 is YSLEER. The CDR3, as DNA: TGCGCCAGCAGCCTCACGAAGGATCGAGATGGCTACACCTTC. Translating gives CASSLTKDRDGYTF.

J is TRBJ1-2 and V is TRBV18, with 8 bases that match TRBD1. The CDR3 covers 14 residues. In germline, CDR1 is KGHSH, CDR2 LQKENI. Trimming cost V 3 bases and J 3 bases; bases outside gene matches: 3. This CDR3 is CASSPKTGDYGYTF. Written as DNA, the CDR3 is TGTGCCAGCTCACCTAAGACAGGGGACTATGGCTACACCTTC.

The rearrangement joins TRBV25-1 to TRBJ2-4, with D possibly being TRBD2 (6 bases). The CDR3 spans 15 residues. The V and J ends lost 1 base and 8 bases respectively, with 15 bases between them. Germline V gene lookup returns CDR1 MGHDK and CDR2 SYGVNS. DNA of the CDR3: TGTGCCAGCAGTGAATGGGGGAGGCCTGAGGACATTCAGTACTTC. Its protein product is CASSEWGRPEDIQYF.

This clonotype was recorded once. V usage is TRBV12-3 or TRBV12-4 and J usage is TRBJ2-7; 12 positions match TRBD1. Trimming cost V 3 bases and J 6 bases; bases outside gene matches: 3. This CDR3 is 14 amino acids long. The chain's CDR3 is CASSLGTGGPEQYV. The CDR3 DNA is TGTGCCAGCAGTTTGGGGACAGGGGGCCCCGAGCAGTACGTC.

V is TRBV10-3 and J is TRBJ2-5; TRBD2 is a possible D gene (7 bases). V lost 0 bases, J lost 5 bases, and 16 bases lay in between. Germline CDR1 ENHRY, CDR2 SYGVKD. The CDR3 has 16 amino acids. CDR3 bases: TGTGCCATCAGTGAGTCGAGGGGGGGCAGGGCGGAGACCCAGTACTTC. Translated: CAISESRGGRAETQYF.

The chain uses TRBV10-3 and TRBJ2-3; D unresolved. V lost 6 bases, J lost 7 bases, and 14 bases lay in between. This CDR3 has 13 residues. Germline lookup yields CDR1 ENHRY and CDR2 SYGVKD. Here the CDR3 reads CAISEAGMNTQYF. CDR3 in DNA: TGTGCCATCAGCGAGGCTGGAATGAATACGCAGTATTTT.

The rearrangement joins TRBV11-2 to TRBJ2-1, with 11 bases that match TRBD2. The CDR3 extends over 16 amino acids. Germline V CDR1 and CDR2: SGHAT, FQNNGV. Trimming cost V 2 bases and J 4 bases; bases outside gene matches: 4. The CDR3 region is CASSLPTSGRYNEQFF. The CDR3 DNA sequence: TGTGCCAGCAGCTTACCCACTAGCGGGAGATACAATGAGCAGTTCTTC.

The V call is TRBV25-1, the J call TRBJ2-3; D may be TRBD1 or TRBD2 (6 bases each). The CDR3 is made up of 15 amino acids. From germline, CDR1 is MGHDK and CDR2 SYGVNS. Trimming shortened V by 4 bases and J by 5 bases, and 16 bases separated the two germline ends. CDR3 bases: TGTGCCAGCAGTGGTAAAACAGGGCGGGGAGATACGCAGTATTTT. It specifies CASSGKTGRGDTQYF.

V gene TRBV29-1 combines with J gene TRBJ1-1; possibly TRBD1 for D (5 bases). V lost 4 bases to trimming and J lost 6 bases, with 12 bases between them. The germline V gene encodes CDR1 SQVTM and CDR2 ANQGSEA. The CDR3 has 12 residues. The DNA of the CDR3 is TGCAGCGTTGCGTCTCAGGGCCCTGAAGCTTTCTTT. It is translated as CSVASQGPEAFF.

This chain uses TRBV25-1 with TRBJ1-6; the match to TRBD1 covers 7 bases. This CDR3 has 14 residues. Germline-derived CDR1 and CDR2 are MGHDK and SYGVNS. V lost 7 bases and J lost 7; bases outside the gene matches: 7. The CDR3 sequence: CASNADRVNSPLHF. The DNA of the CDR3 is TGTGCCAGCAACGCCGACAGGGTAAATTCACCCCTCCACTTT.

The rearrangement joins TRBV28 to TRBJ2-1; 7 bases agree with TRBD2. From germline, CDR1 is MDHEN and CDR2 SYDVKM. This CDR3 spans 15 amino acids. The J segment lost 4 bases and the V segment lost 2 bases, leaving 5 bases of the junction unmatched. CDR3 bases: TGTGCCAGCAGTTTAGGCGGGGGTGGATACAATGAGCAGTTCTTC. It specifies CASSLGGGGYNEQFF.

This chain connects TRBV18 to TRBJ2-1, with D possibly being TRBD1 or TRBD2 (5 bases each). Per the germline V gene, CDR1 is KGHSH and CDR2 is LQKENI. Trimming stripped 2 bases from V and 6 bases from J, with 14 bases between. The length of the CDR3 is 15 residues. CDR3 region: CASSPKGTFANEQFF. The DNA for the CDR3 is TGTGCCAGCTCACCAAAGGGGACCTTCGCCAATGAGCAGTTCTTC. Based on the CDR3 plus reference TRBV18 and TRBJ2-1, the full variable domain is NAGVMQNPRHLVRRRGQEARLRCSPMKGHSHVYWYRQLPEEGLKFMVYLQKENIIDESGMPKERFSAEFPKEGPSILRIQQVVRGDSAAYFCASSPKGTFANEQFFGPGTRLTVL.

The chain has TRBV18 and TRBJ1-1, with D unclear. This CDR3 spans 13 amino acids. Germline V gene sequence: CDR1 KGHSH, CDR2 LQKENI. With 1 base removed from V and 0 bases from J, the gap between germline ends came to 3 bases. CDR3 sequence: CASSPLMNTEAFF. The CDR3 DNA follows: TGTGCCAGCTCACCACTTATGAACACTGAAGCTTTCTTT.

The chain uses TRBV10-3 and TRBJ2-1, with 8 bases lining up with TRBD1. Trimming removed 0 bases from V and 0 bases from J; junction bases left unmatched: 7. Germline V CDR1 and CDR2: ENHRY, SYGVKD. The CDR3 loop spans 18 amino acids. CDR3 protein: CAISESGQGRRSYNEQFF. The CDR3 region has the DNA TGTGCCATCAGTGAGTCAGGACAGGGACGTCGCTCCTACAATGAGCAGTTCTTC.

The genes are TRBV3-1 and TRBJ2-5; D uncertain. CDR1 and CDR2 (germline): LGHDT, YNNKEL (reference sequence). This CDR3 spans 13 amino acids. V gave up 6 bases and J gave up 1 base, with 9 bases separating them. CDR3 DNA sequence: TGTGCCAGCAGAGGAGCAGCCCAAGAGACCCAGTACTTC. Amino acid sequence: CASRGAAQETQYF.

The chain is built from TRBV29-1 and TRBJ2-1; 10 bases map to TRBD2. J lost 5 bases, V lost 6 bases, and 7 bases had no gene match. Germline assignment: CDR1 SQVTM and CDR2 ANQGSEA. This CDR3 is 14 amino acids long. The CDR3 DNA reads TGCAGCGTCGATACCGGGACTAGCGACAATGAGCAGTTCTTC. This sequence encodes CSVDTGTSDNEQFF.

The chain uses TRBV13 and TRBJ2-7; 13 bases are shared with TRBD2. Germline CDR1 PRHDT, CDR2 FYEKMQ (reference sequence). The V and J ends lost 5 bases and 4 bases, in that order; junction bases with no gene match: 2. This CDR3 has 14 residues. CDR3 coding DNA: TGTGCCAGCAGCGGACTAGCGGGAGCTTACGAGCAGTACTTC. Encoded protein: CASSGLAGAYEQYF.